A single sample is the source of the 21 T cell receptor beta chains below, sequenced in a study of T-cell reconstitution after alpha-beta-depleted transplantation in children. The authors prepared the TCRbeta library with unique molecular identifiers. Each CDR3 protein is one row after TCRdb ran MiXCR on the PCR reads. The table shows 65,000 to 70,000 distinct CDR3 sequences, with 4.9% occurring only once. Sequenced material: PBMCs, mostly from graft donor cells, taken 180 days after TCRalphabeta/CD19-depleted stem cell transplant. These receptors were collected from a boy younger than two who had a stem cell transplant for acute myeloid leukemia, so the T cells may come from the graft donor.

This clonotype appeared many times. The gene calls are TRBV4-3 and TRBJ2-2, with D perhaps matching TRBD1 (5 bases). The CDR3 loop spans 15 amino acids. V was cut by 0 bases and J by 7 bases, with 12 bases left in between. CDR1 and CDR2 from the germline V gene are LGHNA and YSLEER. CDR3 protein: CASSQDSGKSGELFF. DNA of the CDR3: TGCGCCAGCAGCCAAGATTCAGGGAAAAGCGGGGAGCTGTTTTTT.

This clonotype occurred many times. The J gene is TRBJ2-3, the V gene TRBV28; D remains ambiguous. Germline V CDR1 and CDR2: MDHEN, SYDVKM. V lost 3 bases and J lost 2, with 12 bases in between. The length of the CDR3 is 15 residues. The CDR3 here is CASSLAAYPTDTQYF. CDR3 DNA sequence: TGTGCCAGCAGTTTGGCGGCATACCCCACAGATACGCAGTATTTT.

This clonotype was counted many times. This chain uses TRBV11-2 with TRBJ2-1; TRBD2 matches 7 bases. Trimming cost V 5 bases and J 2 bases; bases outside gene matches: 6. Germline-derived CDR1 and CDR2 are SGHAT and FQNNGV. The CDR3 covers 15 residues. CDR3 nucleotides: TGTGCCAGCAGCCGTGTACGGGGGGCCTACAATGAGCAGTTCTTC. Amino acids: CASSRVRGAYNEQFF.

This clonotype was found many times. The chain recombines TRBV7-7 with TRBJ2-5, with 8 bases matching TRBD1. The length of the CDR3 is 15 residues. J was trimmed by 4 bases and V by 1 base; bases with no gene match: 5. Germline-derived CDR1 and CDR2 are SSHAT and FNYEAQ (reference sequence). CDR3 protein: CASSLVLGQGETQYF. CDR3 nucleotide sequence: TGTGCCAGCAGCTTAGTTCTTGGACAGGGAGAGACCCAGTACTTC.

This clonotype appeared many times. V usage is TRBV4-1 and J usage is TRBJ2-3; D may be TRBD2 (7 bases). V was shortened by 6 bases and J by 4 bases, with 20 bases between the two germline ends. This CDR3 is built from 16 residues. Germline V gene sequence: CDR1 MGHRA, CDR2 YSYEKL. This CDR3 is CASREIRGGASDTQYF. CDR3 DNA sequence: TGCGCCAGCAGAGAGATTAGAGGGGGGGCCTCAGATACGCAGTATTTT.

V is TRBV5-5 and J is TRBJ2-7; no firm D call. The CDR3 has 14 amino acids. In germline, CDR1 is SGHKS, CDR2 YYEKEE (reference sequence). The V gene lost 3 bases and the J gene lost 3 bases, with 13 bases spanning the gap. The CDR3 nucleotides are TGTGCCAGCAGCTCTGGGCTCCTCCGCTACGAGCAGTACGTC. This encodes CASSSGLLRYEQYV.

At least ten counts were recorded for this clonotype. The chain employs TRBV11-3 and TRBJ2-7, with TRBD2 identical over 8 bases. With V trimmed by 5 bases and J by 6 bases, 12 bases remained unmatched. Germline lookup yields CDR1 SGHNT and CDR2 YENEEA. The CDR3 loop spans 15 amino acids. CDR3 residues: CASSPGGGNEGEQYF. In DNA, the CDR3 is TGTGCCAGCAGCCCGGGGGGGGGGAACGAAGGCGAGCAGTACTTC.

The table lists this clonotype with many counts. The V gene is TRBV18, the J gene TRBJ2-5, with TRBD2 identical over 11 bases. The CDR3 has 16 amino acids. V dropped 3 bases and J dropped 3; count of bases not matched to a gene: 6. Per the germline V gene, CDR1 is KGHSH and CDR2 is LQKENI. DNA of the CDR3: TGTGCCAGCTCACCGGTACTAGCGGGGGAAAAAGAGACCCAGTACTTC. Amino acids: CASSPVLAGEKETQYF.

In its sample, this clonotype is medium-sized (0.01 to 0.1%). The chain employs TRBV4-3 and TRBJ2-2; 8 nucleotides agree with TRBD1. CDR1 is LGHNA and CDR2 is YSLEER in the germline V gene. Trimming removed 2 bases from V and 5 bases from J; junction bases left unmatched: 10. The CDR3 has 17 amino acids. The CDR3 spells CASSQNDPRDRTGELFF. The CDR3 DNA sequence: TGCGCCAGCAGCCAAAACGACCCCCGGGACAGGACCGGGGAGCTGTTTTTT.

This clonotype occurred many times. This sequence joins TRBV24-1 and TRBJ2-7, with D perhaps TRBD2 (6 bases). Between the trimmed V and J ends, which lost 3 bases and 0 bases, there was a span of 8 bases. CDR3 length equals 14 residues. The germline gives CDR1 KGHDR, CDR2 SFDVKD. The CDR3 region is CATSDPGSSYEQYF. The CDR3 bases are TGTGCCACCAGTGATCCCGGGAGCTCCTACGAGCAGTACTTC.

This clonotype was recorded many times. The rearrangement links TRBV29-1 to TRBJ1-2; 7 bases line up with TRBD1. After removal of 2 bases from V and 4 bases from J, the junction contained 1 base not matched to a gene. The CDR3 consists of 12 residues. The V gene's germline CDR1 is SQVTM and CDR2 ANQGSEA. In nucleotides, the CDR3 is TGCAGCGTTGAACGGGACAGCTATGGCTACACCTTC. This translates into CSVERDSYGYTF.

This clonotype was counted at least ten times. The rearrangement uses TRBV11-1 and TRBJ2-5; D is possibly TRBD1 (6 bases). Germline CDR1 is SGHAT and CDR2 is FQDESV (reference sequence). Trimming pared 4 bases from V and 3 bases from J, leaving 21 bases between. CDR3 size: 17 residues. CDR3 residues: CASSYRTVVGPEETQYF. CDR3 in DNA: TGTGCCAGCAGCTACCGGACAGTCGTTGGCCCAGAAGAGACCCAGTACTTC.

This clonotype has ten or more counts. CDR3 in amino acids: CASSPELPNTGELFF. DNA for the CDR3: TGTGCCAGCTCACCGGAACTTCCTAACACCGGGGAGCTGTTTTTT. The rearrangement uses TRBV18 and TRBJ2-2; D gene uncertain. The V end was cut by 3 bases, the J end by 2 bases, with 10 bases between. CDR1 and CDR2 (germline): KGHSH, LQKENI. This CDR3 is built from 15 residues.

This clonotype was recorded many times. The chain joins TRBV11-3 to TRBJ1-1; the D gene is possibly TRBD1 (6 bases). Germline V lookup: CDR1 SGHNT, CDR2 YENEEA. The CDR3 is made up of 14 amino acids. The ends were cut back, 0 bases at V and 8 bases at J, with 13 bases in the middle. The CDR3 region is CASSLDPLDREAFF. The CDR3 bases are TGTGCCAGCAGCTTAGATCCCCTCGACAGGGAAGCTTTCTTT.

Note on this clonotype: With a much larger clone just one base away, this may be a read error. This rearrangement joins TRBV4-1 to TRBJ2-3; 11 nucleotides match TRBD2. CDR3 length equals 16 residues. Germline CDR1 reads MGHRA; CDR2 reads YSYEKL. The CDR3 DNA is TGCGCCAGCAGCCTGATGACTAGCGGGGCCACAGGTACGCAGTATTTT. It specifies CASSLMTSGATGTQYF.

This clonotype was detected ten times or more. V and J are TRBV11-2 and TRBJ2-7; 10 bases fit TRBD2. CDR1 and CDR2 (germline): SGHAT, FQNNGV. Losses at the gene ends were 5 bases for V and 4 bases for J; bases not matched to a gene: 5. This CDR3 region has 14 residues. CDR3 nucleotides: TGTGCCAGCAGCCCAAGCGGGGGGGCATACGAGCAGTACTTC. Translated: CASSPSGGAYEQYF.

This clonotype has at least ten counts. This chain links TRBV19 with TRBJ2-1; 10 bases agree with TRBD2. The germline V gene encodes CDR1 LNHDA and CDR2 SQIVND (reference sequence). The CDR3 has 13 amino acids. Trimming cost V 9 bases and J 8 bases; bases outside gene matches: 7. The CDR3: CASKRGGPDEQFF. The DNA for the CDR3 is TGTGCCAGCAAGCGGGGGGGCCCTGATGAGCAGTTCTTC. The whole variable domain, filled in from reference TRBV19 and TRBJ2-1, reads DGGITQSPKYLFRKEGQNVTLSCEQNLNHDAMYWYRQDPGQGLRLIYYSQIVNDFQKGDIAEGYSVSREKKESFPLTVTSAQKNPTAFYLCASKRGGPDEQFFGPGTRLTVL.

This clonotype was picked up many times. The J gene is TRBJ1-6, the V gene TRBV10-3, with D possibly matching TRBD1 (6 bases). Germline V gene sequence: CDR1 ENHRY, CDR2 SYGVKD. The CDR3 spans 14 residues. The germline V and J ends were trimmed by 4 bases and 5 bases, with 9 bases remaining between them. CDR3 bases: TGTGCCATCAGTGTTGGACAGAATAATTCACCCCTCCACTTT. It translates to CAISVGQNNSPLHF.

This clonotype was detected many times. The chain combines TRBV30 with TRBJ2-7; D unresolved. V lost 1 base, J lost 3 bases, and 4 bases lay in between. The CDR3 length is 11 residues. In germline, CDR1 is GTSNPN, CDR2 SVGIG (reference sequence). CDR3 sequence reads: CAWSDSYEQYF. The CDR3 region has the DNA TGTGCCTGGAGTGACAGCTACGAGCAGTACTTC.

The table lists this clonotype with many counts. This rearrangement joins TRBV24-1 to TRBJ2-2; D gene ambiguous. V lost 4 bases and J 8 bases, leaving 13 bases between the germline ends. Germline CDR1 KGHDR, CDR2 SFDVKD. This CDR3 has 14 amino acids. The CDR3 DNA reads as TGTGCCACCAGTGAGAGCAGGTCCTTTGGGGAGCTGTTTTTT. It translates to CATSESRSFGELFF.

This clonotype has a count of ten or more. DNA for the CDR3: TGCGCCAGCAGCCCTGGACTAGCGGGGAGCTCCTACAATGAGCAGTTCTTC. Protein: CASSPGLAGSSYNEQFF. V and J are TRBV5-1 and TRBJ2-1; 12 positions agree with TRBD2. V dropped 4 bases and J dropped 0; count of bases not matched to a gene: 5. The germline CDR1 and CDR2 sequences are SGHRS and YFSETQ. The CDR3 has 17 amino acids.